A single sample is the source of the 31 T cell receptor beta chains below, sequenced in a study of cytomegalovirus exposure and HLA in healthy donors. Researchers ran the PCR with 60 Vbeta and 13 Jbeta primers. Here immunoSEQ multiplex PCR was the method, and the copy in TCRdb shows in-frame clones only, minus some. The sample lists about 160,000 clones, around 79% seen once, with around 6.5% in the top ten. Sequenced material: PBMCs. These receptors all come from a man aged 50-59 years in good health and CMV-seropositive.

The J gene is TRBJ1-4, the V gene TRBV6-1; 7 bases match TRBD1. J gave up 6 bases and V 7 bases, and 8 bases lay outside the gene matches. From germline, CDR1 is MNHNS and CDR2 SASEGT. The CDR3 has 14 amino acids. CDR3 sequence reads: CASMTGIRHEKLFF. The CDR3 region has the DNA TGTGCCAGCATGACAGGGATTCGGCATGAAAAACTGTTTTTT.

This clone was seen just once. The chain links TRBV2 to TRBJ2-7; D is perhaps TRBD2 (6 bases). Germline CDR1 reads SNHLY; CDR2 reads FYNNEI. The CDR3 consists of 12 residues. V lost 6 bases and J lost 6, with 12 bases in between. CDR3: CASSWTNPEQYF. DNA of the CDR3: TGTGCCAGCAGCTGGACTAATCCCGAGCAGTACTTC.

V usage is TRBV15 and J usage is TRBJ2-2; 7 nucleotides match TRBD2. This CDR3 is built from 15 residues. Germline V CDR1 and CDR2: LNHNV, YYDKDF (reference sequence). Unmatched junction bases numbered 6, after V lost 2 bases and J lost 6 bases. This CDR3 is CATSRFGGIAGELFF. The CDR3 coding sequence is TGTGCCACCAGCAGATTCGGGGGGATCGCCGGGGAGCTGTTTTTT.

The chain combines TRBV27 with TRBJ2-7; possibly TRBD2 for D (6 bases). Germline CDR1 and CDR2: MNHEY and SMNVEV (reference sequence). CDR3 size: 15 residues. The CDR3, as DNA: TGTGCTTCAAGGTGGGCCGACGGGGAGGCCTACGAGCAGTACTTC. Its protein is CASRWADGEAYEQYF.

Comment on this clone: Other DNA sequences in the same sample also yield this CDR3. The CDR3 region has the DNA TGTGCCAGCAGCTTAAGGGACAGCTACGAGCAGTACTTC. Translated: CASSLRDSYEQYF. The chain links TRBV7-9 to TRBJ2-7, with 7 bases aligning to TRBD1. The CDR3 runs to 13 residues. With 2 bases clipped from V and 3 bases from J, the junction kept 1 base outside the gene matches. Germline V CDR1 and CDR2: SEHNR, FQNEAQ (reference sequence). Filled out from reference TRBV7-9 and TRBJ2-7, the complete variable domain reads DTGVSQNPRHKITKRGQNVTFRCDPISEHNRLYWYRQTLGQGPEFLTYFQNEAQLEKSRLLSDRFSAERPKGSFSTLEIQRTEQGDSAMYLCASSLRDSYEQYFGPGTRLTVT.

V and J are TRBV5-1 and TRBJ2-1, with TRBD2 as a possible D gene (5 bases). Trimming removed 0 bases at V and 8 bases at J, with 9 bases between. In germline, CDR1 is SGHRS, CDR2 YFSETQ. The CDR3 totals 13 residues. In DNA, the CDR3 is TGCGCCAGCAGCTTGGCCGGGGTTGATGAGCAGTTCTTC. This codes for CASSLAGVDEQFF.

The chain combines TRBV6-6 with TRBJ2-5; the D gene is possibly TRBD1 (6 bases). The closer fit of TRBJ2-7 to the DNA end suggests the J call may be wrong. The CDR3 is 14 residues long. Germline V gene sequence: CDR1 MNHNY, CDR2 SVGAGI (reference sequence). DNA for the CDR3: TGTGCCAGCAGTTACTCGACAGGCACCTACGAGCAGTACTTC. Amino acid sequence: CASSYSTGTYEQYF.

This clone was found once. The chain uses TRBV29-1 and TRBJ2-5; D possibly corresponds to TRBD2 (6 bases). The CDR3 contains 18 residues. The V and J ends lost 1 base and 5 bases respectively, with 26 bases between them. The V gene's germline CDR1 is SQVTM and CDR2 ANQGSEA. The CDR3 here is CSVEGVGGSGFSRETQYF. CDR3 sequence (DNA): TGCAGCGTTGAAGGGGTTGGGGGGTCGGGTTTTAGTCGTGAGACCCAGTACTTC.

This CDR3 is CASSLVRDEKLFF. CDR3 bases: TGTGCCAGCTCACTTGTCCGGGATGAAAAACTGTTTTTT. This chain joins TRBV18 and TRBJ1-4; D gene ambiguous. Germline V lookup: CDR1 KGHSH, CDR2 LQKENI. This CDR3 spans 13 amino acids. V lost 4 bases and J lost 6, with 9 bases in between.

Comments on this clone: The junction departs from the called germline gene at one end, perhaps through a read error. This rearrangement joins TRBV7-7 to TRBJ2-3; weak D call: TRBD1 (6 bases). The CDR3 sequence is 15 residues long. CDR1 is SSHAT, CDR2 FNYEAQ, per germline (reference sequence). The CDR3 spells CASSLQTGNTDTQYF. CDR3 DNA sequence: TGTGCTAGCAGCCTACAGACAGGCAACACAGATACGCAGTATTTT.

The chain employs TRBV5-5 and TRBJ1-2; a possible D gene is TRBD1 (6 bases). Germline loops: CDR1 SGHKS, CDR2 YYEKEE (reference sequence). V was clipped by 3 bases and J by 7 bases, with 13 bases between them. The CDR3 covers 13 residues. CDR3 in DNA: TGTGCCAGCAGCTACCAGGGGAGGGGTGGCTACACCTTC. Its translation: CASSYQGRGGYTF.

V gene TRBV19 combines with J gene TRBJ2-7, with TRBD1 matching 7 bases. V shed 6 bases, J shed 0 bases, and the junction held 11 bases outside the gene matches. The CDR3 is 16 residues long. Germline-derived CDR1 and CDR2 are LNHDA and SQIVND (reference sequence). CDR3 residues: CASSGPARGLSYEQYF. For the CDR3, the DNA is TGTGCCAGTAGCGGCCCTGCGAGGGGGCTCTCCTACGAGCAGTACTTC.

This rearrangement joins TRBV7-2 to TRBJ2-4, with 11 nucleotides matching TRBD1. V gave up 5 bases and J gave up 8 bases; unmatched junction bases: 8. This CDR3 contains 15 residues. Germline V gene lookup returns CDR1 SGHTA and CDR2 FQGNSA. CDR3 loop: CASSPGQGARDIQYF. The CDR3 nucleotides read TGTGCCAGCAGCCCCGGACAGGGGGCGAGGGACATTCAGTACTTC.

This rearrangement joins TRBV18 to TRBJ2-7; TRBD2 might be the D (5 bases). Trimming took 2 bases from V and 0 from J, leaving 11 bases between them. This CDR3 is 15 amino acids long. Germline V CDR1 and CDR2: KGHSH, LQKENI. CDR3 coding DNA: TGTGCCAGCTCACCAGTCGGACTTAGCTCCTACGAGCAGTACTTC. It specifies CASSPVGLSSYEQYF.

The gene calls are TRBV30 and TRBJ1-1; possibly TRBD1 for D (6 bases). Germline CDR1 is GTSNPN and CDR2 is SVGIG (reference sequence). Trimming pared 3 bases from V and 3 bases from J, leaving 14 bases between. The CDR3 is 14 residues long. The CDR3 sequence is CAWRGDNTYTEAFF. The DNA for the CDR3 is TGTGCCTGGAGGGGGGACAACACGTACACTGAAGCTTTCTTT.

The chain employs TRBV6-1 and TRBJ1-5; maybe TRBD1 (5 bases). V lost 4 bases and J lost 5, with 9 bases in between. This CDR3 has 13 residues. Germline loops: CDR1 MNHNS, CDR2 SASEGT. CDR3 sequence: CASSARDHQPQHF. CDR3 DNA sequence: TGTGCCAGCAGTGCCAGGGATCATCAGCCCCAGCATTTT.

J is TRBJ2-2 and V is TRBV18, with 10 bases that match TRBD2. The CDR3 spans 22 residues. After removal of 1 base from V and 5 bases from J, the junction contained 22 bases not matched to a gene. Germline CDR1 KGHSH, CDR2 LQKENI. The CDR3 DNA reads as TGTGCCAGCTCACCACGACGACAGGTTATGAGCGGGAGGGACCCCGGGACCGGGGAGCTGTTTTTT. As protein: CASSPRRQVMSGRDPGTGELFF.

This clone came up a few times. This chain connects TRBV6-5 to TRBJ1-1; possible D gene TRBD1, 6 bases. Germline V gene lookup returns CDR1 MNHEY and CDR2 SVGAGI. The CDR3 has 14 amino acids. V was trimmed by 6 bases and J by 8 bases, leaving 19 bases between them. CDR3 coding DNA: TGTGCCAGCAGCGACGCTACAGGGTCAACCGAAGCTTTCTTT. Translation: CASSDATGSTEAFF.

The rearrangement links TRBV5-6 to TRBJ2-7; the D gene is possibly TRBD2 (5 bases). V was cut by 0 bases and J by 0 bases, with 10 bases left in between. The length of the CDR3 is 15 residues. Per the germline V gene, CDR1 is SGHDT and CDR2 is YYEEEE. CDR3 DNA: TGTGCCAGCAGCTTGGCGGGGATTAACTCCTACGAGCAGTACTTC. It encodes CASSLAGINSYEQYF.

This clone showed up just once. The gene calls are TRBV7-3 and TRBJ2-7; TRBD2 aligns across 14 bases. Germline V gene sequence: CDR1 SGHTA, CDR2 FQGTGA. V lost 5 bases to trimming and J lost 8 bases; unmatched junction nucleotides: 8. The CDR3 is made up of 15 amino acids. The CDR3 protein is CASSPGTSGRTKQYF. CDR3 coding DNA: TGTGCCAGCAGCCCCGGGACTAGCGGGAGAACCAAGCAGTACTTC.

The genes are TRBV10-2 and TRBJ1-6; 8 bases fit TRBD1. Germline CDR1 is WSHSY and CDR2 is SAAADI. The CDR3 runs to 14 residues. V trimming: 8 bases; J trimming: 4 bases; junction bases outside the gene matches: 4. CDR3 DNA: TGCGCCAGCCGAGGACAGGGATATAATTCACCCCTCCACTTT. As protein: CASRGQGYNSPLHF.

This chain links TRBV4-1 with TRBJ1-3; 9 positions match TRBD1. Trimming at V came to 3 bases and at J to 4 bases, leaving 7 bases not matched to a gene. The CDR3 spans 16 residues. The germline CDR1 and CDR2 sequences are MGHRA and YSYEKL. The DNA of the CDR3 is TGCGCCAGCAGCCAGGATACAGGGGGCGCAGGAAACACCATATATTTT. This sequence encodes CASSQDTGGAGNTIYF.

The V and J genes are TRBV28 and TRBJ1-2; 8 nucleotides line up with TRBD1. The germline V gene encodes CDR1 MDHEN and CDR2 SYDVKM. The V gene end was trimmed by 6 bases and the J gene end by 6 bases; junction bases not matched to a gene: 6. The CDR3 extends over 13 amino acids. The DNA for the CDR3 is TGTGCCAGCAGGAACAGGGGGAACCATGGCTACACCTTC. It codes for CASRNRGNHGYTF.

The rearrangement links TRBV10-2 to TRBJ2-5, with TRBD1 as a possible D gene (8 bases). Germline V gives CDR1 WSHSY, CDR2 SAAADI. The CDR3 spans 16 residues. Trimming removed 0 bases at V and 4 bases at J, with 15 bases between. CDR3 sequence: CASSESITGGGETQYF. CDR3 coding DNA: TGCGCCAGCAGTGAGTCGATAACAGGGGGGGGAGAGACCCAGTACTTC.

Notes on this clone: Other DNA sequences in this specimen translate into the identical CDR3. The chain combines TRBV6-5 with TRBJ1-6, with TRBD1 matching 7 bases. The CDR3 sequence is 14 residues long. Per germline, CDR1 MNHEY and CDR2 SVGAGI. Trimming removed 2 bases from V and 7 bases from J; junction bases left unmatched: 2. This CDR3 reads CASSYDRANSPLHF. The CDR3 DNA reads TGTGCCAGCAGTTACGACAGGGCGAATTCACCCCTCCACTTT.

V and J are TRBV6-1 and TRBJ2-5; tentative D call: TRBD1 (7 bases). This CDR3 has 13 residues. V was pared by 8 bases and J by 5 bases, with 15 bases between. CDR1 MNHNS and CDR2 SASEGT come from the germline V gene. The CDR3 reads CASLGRGAETQYF. The DNA of the CDR3 is TGTGCCAGCCTAGGCAGGGGGGCGGAGACCCAGTACTTC.

This clone rates as medium-sized. V and J are TRBV15 and TRBJ2-1, with D perhaps matching TRBD2 (6 bases). Trimming removed 5 bases from V and 6 bases from J, with 14 bases in between. CDR1 is LNHNV and CDR2 is YYDKDF in the germline V gene (reference sequence). This CDR3 is 14 amino acids long. CDR3 nucleotides: TGTGCCACCAGCTTGGCCGGGAGCGGCAATGAGCAGTTCTTC. Its translation is CATSLAGSGNEQFF.

The chain carries TRBV2 and TRBJ1-5, with D uncertain. CDR3 size: 10 residues. Looked up from germline, CDR1 is SNHLY and CDR2 is FYNNEI. V lost 11 bases and J 5 bases, leaving 7 bases between the germline ends. Written as DNA, the CDR3 is TGTGCCGCAGGATATCAGCCCCAGCATTTT. Translation: CAAGYQPQHF.

This clone was recorded once. The chain employs TRBV5-4 and TRBJ1-6; 9 bases are shared with TRBD1. Trimming at V came to 3 bases and at J to 10 bases, leaving 5 bases not matched to a gene. Per germline, CDR1 SGHNT and CDR2 YYREEE (reference sequence). The CDR3 sequence is 14 residues long. As DNA, the CDR3 is TGTGCCAGCAGCTACGACAGGGGGTTATCACCCCTCCACTTT. It is translated as CASSYDRGLSPLHF.

V and J are TRBV5-4 and TRBJ2-7; 12 bases fit TRBD1. The CDR3 sequence is 14 residues long. J lost 6 bases, V lost 5 bases, and 6 bases had no gene match. Germline CDR1 reads SGHNT; CDR2 reads YYREEE (reference sequence). CDR3 loop: CASRRDRGRPEQYF. Here the CDR3 DNA reads TGTGCCAGCAGACGGGACAGGGGGCGCCCCGAGCAGTACTTC.

This clone showed up just a few times. The chain carries TRBV9 and TRBJ2-6; possible D gene TRBD1, 6 bases. Between the trimmed V and J ends, which lost 0 bases and 2 bases, there was a span of 6 bases. From germline, CDR1 is SGDLS and CDR2 YYNGEE. The CDR3 extends over 15 amino acids. CDR3 loop: CASSVEGAGANVLTF. Here the CDR3 DNA reads TGTGCCAGCAGCGTAGAGGGGGCTGGGGCCAACGTCCTGACTTTC.